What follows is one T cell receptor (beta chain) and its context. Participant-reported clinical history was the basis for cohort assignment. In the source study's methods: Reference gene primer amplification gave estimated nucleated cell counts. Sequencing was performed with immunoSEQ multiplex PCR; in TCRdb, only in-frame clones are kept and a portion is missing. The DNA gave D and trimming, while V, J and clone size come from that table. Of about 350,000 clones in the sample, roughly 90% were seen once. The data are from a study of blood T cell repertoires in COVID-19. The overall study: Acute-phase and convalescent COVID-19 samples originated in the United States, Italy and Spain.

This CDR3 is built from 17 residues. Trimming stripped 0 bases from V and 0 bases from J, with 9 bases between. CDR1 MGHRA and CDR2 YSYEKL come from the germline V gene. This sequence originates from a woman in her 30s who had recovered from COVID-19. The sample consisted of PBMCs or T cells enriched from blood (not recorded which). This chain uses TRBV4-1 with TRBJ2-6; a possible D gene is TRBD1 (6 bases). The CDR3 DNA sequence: TGCGCCAGCAGCCAAGATACAGGGCCCTCTGGGGCCAACGTCCTGACTTTC. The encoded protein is CASSQDTGPSGANVLTF.